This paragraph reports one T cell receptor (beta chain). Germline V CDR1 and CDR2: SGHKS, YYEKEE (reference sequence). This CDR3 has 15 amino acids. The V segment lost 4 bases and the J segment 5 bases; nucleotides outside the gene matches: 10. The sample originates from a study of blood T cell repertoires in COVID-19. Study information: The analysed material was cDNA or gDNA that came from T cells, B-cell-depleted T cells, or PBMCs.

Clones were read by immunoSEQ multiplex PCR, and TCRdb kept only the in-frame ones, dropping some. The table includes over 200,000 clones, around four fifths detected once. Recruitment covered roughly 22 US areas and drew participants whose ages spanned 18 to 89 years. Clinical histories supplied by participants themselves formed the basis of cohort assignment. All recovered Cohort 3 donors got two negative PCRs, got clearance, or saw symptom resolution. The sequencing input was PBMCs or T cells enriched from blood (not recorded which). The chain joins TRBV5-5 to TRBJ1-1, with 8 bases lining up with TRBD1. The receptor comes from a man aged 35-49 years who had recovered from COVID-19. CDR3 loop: CASSQGQGLMTEAFF. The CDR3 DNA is TGTGCCAGCAGCCAAGGACAGGGCCTAATGACTGAAGCTTTCTTT.